This TCR beta chain was recovered during a study of blood T cell repertoires in COVID-19. The CDR3 sequence is 14 residues long. Germline values: CDR1 MNHEY, CDR2 SMNVEV (reference sequence). V was trimmed by 3 bases and J by 1 base, leaving 8 bases between them. Donors were grouped by their self-reported clinical history. In the authors' workflow: Estimation of nucleated cell counts was performed using reference gene primer amplification. Libraries were prepared by immunoSEQ multiplex PCR; TCRdb keeps only in-frame clonotypes and omits some of them. V and J calls and clone size are those listed in that table; D and trimming were worked out from the DNA. In the table there are some 400,000 clones, roughly nine tenths of which are singletons.

The chain combines TRBV27 with TRBJ2-3; weak D call: TRBD1 (6 bases). This receptor was identified in a woman in her twenties or thirties who had recovered from COVID-19. Sequences were obtained from PBMCs or T cells enriched from blood (not recorded which). CDR3 coding DNA: TGTGCCAGCAGTTTTAACAGGGGCACAGATACGCAGTATTTT. Protein product: CASSFNRGTDTQYF.